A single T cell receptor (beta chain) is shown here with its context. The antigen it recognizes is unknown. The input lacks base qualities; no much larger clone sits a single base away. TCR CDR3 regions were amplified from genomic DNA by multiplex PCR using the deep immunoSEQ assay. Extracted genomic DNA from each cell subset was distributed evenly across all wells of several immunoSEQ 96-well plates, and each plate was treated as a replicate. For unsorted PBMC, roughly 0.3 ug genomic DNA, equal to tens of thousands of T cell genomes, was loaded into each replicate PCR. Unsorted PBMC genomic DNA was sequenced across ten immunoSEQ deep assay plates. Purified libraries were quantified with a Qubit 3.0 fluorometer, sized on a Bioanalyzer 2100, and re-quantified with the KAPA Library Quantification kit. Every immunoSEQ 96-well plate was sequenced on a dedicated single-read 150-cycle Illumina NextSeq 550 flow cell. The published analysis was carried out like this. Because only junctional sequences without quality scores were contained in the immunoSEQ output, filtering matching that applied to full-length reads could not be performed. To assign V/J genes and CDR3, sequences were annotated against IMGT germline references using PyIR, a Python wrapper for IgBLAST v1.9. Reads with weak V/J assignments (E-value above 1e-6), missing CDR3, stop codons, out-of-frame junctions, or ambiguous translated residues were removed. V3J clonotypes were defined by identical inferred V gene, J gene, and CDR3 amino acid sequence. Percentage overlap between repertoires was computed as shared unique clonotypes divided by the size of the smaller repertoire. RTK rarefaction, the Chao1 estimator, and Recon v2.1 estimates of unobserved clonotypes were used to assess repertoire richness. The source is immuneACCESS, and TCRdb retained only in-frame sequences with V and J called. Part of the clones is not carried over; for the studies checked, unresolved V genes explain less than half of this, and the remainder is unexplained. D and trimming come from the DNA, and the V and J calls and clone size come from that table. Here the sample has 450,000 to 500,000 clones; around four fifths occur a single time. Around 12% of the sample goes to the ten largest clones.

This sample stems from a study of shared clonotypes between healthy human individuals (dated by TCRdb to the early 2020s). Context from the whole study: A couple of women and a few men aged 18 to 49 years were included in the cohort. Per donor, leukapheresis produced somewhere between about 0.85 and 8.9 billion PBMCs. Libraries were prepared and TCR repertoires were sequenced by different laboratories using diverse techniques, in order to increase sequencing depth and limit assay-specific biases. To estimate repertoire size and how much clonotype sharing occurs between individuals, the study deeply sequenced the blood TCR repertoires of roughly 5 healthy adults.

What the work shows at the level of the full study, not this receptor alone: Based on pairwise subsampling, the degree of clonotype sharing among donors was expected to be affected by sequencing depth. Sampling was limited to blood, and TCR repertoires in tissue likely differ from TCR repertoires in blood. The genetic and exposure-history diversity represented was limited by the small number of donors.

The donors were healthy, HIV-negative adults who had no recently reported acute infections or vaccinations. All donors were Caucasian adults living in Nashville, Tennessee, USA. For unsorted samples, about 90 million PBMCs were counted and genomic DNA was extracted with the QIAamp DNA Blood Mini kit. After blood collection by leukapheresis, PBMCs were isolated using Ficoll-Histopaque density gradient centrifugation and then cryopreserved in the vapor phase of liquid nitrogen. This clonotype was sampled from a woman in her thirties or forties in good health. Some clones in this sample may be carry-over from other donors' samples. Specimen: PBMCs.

This receptor carries the CDR3 CASSLAGGQETQYF. The DNA sequence reads TGTGCCAGCAGCCTAGCGGGAGGCCAAGAGACCCAGTACTTC. The V and J genes are TRBV2 and TRBJ2-5; the central 11 bases match TRBD2. V is pruned by 6 bases and J by 1 base, leaving 1 base of the junction without a gene match. Inclusive of the bounding cysteine and phenylalanine, the CDR3 is 14 residues long. Only the CDR3 portion is preserved as DNA: 42 bases, with reading frame beginning at the first base. The germline V gene gives CDR1 as SNHLY and CDR2 as FYNNEI.